The clone carrying this TCR beta chain has only one observation. Measured with immunoSEQ multiplex PCR; TCRdb has only the in-frame clones, and not every one. The sample consists of more than 200,000 clones, roughly 80% of them appearing once. These data originate in a study of blood T cell repertoires in COVID-19. The V gene's germline CDR1 is LNHDA and CDR2 SQIVND (reference sequence). With 6 bases removed from V and 5 bases from J, the gap between germline ends came to 13 bases. CDR3 length: 13 residues. Recruited during active infection, patients (from Seattle) were subsequently followed longitudinally.

The TCR comes from an elderly woman with COVID-19, enrolled during active disease. The sequencing sample was made of peripheral blood. The rearrangement uses TRBV19 and TRBJ2-5, with unresolved D. The CDR3 spells CASRSLGRETQYF. The CDR3 DNA is TGTGCCAGTAGGTCCCTCGGCAGGGAGACCCAGTACTTC.